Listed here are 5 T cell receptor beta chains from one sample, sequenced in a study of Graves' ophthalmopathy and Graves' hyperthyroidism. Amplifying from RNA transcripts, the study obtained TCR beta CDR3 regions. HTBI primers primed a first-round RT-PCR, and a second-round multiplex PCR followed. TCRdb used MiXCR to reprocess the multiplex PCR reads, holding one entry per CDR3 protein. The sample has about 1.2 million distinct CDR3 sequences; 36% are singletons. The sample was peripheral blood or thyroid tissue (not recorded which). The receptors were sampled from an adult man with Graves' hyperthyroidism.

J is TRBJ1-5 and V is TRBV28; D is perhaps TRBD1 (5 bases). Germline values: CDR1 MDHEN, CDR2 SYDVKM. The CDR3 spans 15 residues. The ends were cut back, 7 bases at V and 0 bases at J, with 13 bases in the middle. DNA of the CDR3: TGTGCCAGCAAGAGCGACAGTACTAGCAATCAGCCCCAGCATTTT. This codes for CASKSDSTSNQPQHF. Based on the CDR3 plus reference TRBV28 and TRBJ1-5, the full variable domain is DVKVTQSSRYLVKRTGEKVFLECVQDMDHENMFWYRQDPGLGLRLIYFSYDVKMKEKGDIPEGYSVSREKKERFSLILESASTNQTSMYLCASKSDSTSNQPQHFGDGTRLSIL.

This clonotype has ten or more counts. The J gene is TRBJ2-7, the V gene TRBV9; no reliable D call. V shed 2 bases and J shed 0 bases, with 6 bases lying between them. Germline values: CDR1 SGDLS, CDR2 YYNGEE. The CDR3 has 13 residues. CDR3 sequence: CASSVLRSYEQYF. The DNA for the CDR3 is TGTGCCAGCAGCGTTCTCCGCTCCTACGAGCAGTACTTC.

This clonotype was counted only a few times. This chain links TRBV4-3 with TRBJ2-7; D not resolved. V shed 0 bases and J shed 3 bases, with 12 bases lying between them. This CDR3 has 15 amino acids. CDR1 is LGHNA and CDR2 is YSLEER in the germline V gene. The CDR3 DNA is TGCGCCAGCAGCCAAGATAGGTCACTTTACTACGAGCAGTACTTC. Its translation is CASSQDRSLYYEQYF.

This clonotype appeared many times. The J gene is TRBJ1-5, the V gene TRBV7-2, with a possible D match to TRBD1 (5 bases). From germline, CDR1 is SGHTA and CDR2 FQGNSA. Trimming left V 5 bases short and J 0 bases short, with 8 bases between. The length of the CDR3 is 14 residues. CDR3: CASSGTGSNQPQHF. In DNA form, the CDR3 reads TGTGCCAGCAGCGGGACGGGTAGCAATCAGCCCCAGCATTTT.

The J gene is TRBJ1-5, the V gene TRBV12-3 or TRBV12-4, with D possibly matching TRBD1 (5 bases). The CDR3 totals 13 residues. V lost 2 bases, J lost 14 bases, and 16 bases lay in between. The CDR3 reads CASSLSLTAPEHF. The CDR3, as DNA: TGTGCCAGCAGTTTATCCCTGACAGCGCCGGAGCATTTT.